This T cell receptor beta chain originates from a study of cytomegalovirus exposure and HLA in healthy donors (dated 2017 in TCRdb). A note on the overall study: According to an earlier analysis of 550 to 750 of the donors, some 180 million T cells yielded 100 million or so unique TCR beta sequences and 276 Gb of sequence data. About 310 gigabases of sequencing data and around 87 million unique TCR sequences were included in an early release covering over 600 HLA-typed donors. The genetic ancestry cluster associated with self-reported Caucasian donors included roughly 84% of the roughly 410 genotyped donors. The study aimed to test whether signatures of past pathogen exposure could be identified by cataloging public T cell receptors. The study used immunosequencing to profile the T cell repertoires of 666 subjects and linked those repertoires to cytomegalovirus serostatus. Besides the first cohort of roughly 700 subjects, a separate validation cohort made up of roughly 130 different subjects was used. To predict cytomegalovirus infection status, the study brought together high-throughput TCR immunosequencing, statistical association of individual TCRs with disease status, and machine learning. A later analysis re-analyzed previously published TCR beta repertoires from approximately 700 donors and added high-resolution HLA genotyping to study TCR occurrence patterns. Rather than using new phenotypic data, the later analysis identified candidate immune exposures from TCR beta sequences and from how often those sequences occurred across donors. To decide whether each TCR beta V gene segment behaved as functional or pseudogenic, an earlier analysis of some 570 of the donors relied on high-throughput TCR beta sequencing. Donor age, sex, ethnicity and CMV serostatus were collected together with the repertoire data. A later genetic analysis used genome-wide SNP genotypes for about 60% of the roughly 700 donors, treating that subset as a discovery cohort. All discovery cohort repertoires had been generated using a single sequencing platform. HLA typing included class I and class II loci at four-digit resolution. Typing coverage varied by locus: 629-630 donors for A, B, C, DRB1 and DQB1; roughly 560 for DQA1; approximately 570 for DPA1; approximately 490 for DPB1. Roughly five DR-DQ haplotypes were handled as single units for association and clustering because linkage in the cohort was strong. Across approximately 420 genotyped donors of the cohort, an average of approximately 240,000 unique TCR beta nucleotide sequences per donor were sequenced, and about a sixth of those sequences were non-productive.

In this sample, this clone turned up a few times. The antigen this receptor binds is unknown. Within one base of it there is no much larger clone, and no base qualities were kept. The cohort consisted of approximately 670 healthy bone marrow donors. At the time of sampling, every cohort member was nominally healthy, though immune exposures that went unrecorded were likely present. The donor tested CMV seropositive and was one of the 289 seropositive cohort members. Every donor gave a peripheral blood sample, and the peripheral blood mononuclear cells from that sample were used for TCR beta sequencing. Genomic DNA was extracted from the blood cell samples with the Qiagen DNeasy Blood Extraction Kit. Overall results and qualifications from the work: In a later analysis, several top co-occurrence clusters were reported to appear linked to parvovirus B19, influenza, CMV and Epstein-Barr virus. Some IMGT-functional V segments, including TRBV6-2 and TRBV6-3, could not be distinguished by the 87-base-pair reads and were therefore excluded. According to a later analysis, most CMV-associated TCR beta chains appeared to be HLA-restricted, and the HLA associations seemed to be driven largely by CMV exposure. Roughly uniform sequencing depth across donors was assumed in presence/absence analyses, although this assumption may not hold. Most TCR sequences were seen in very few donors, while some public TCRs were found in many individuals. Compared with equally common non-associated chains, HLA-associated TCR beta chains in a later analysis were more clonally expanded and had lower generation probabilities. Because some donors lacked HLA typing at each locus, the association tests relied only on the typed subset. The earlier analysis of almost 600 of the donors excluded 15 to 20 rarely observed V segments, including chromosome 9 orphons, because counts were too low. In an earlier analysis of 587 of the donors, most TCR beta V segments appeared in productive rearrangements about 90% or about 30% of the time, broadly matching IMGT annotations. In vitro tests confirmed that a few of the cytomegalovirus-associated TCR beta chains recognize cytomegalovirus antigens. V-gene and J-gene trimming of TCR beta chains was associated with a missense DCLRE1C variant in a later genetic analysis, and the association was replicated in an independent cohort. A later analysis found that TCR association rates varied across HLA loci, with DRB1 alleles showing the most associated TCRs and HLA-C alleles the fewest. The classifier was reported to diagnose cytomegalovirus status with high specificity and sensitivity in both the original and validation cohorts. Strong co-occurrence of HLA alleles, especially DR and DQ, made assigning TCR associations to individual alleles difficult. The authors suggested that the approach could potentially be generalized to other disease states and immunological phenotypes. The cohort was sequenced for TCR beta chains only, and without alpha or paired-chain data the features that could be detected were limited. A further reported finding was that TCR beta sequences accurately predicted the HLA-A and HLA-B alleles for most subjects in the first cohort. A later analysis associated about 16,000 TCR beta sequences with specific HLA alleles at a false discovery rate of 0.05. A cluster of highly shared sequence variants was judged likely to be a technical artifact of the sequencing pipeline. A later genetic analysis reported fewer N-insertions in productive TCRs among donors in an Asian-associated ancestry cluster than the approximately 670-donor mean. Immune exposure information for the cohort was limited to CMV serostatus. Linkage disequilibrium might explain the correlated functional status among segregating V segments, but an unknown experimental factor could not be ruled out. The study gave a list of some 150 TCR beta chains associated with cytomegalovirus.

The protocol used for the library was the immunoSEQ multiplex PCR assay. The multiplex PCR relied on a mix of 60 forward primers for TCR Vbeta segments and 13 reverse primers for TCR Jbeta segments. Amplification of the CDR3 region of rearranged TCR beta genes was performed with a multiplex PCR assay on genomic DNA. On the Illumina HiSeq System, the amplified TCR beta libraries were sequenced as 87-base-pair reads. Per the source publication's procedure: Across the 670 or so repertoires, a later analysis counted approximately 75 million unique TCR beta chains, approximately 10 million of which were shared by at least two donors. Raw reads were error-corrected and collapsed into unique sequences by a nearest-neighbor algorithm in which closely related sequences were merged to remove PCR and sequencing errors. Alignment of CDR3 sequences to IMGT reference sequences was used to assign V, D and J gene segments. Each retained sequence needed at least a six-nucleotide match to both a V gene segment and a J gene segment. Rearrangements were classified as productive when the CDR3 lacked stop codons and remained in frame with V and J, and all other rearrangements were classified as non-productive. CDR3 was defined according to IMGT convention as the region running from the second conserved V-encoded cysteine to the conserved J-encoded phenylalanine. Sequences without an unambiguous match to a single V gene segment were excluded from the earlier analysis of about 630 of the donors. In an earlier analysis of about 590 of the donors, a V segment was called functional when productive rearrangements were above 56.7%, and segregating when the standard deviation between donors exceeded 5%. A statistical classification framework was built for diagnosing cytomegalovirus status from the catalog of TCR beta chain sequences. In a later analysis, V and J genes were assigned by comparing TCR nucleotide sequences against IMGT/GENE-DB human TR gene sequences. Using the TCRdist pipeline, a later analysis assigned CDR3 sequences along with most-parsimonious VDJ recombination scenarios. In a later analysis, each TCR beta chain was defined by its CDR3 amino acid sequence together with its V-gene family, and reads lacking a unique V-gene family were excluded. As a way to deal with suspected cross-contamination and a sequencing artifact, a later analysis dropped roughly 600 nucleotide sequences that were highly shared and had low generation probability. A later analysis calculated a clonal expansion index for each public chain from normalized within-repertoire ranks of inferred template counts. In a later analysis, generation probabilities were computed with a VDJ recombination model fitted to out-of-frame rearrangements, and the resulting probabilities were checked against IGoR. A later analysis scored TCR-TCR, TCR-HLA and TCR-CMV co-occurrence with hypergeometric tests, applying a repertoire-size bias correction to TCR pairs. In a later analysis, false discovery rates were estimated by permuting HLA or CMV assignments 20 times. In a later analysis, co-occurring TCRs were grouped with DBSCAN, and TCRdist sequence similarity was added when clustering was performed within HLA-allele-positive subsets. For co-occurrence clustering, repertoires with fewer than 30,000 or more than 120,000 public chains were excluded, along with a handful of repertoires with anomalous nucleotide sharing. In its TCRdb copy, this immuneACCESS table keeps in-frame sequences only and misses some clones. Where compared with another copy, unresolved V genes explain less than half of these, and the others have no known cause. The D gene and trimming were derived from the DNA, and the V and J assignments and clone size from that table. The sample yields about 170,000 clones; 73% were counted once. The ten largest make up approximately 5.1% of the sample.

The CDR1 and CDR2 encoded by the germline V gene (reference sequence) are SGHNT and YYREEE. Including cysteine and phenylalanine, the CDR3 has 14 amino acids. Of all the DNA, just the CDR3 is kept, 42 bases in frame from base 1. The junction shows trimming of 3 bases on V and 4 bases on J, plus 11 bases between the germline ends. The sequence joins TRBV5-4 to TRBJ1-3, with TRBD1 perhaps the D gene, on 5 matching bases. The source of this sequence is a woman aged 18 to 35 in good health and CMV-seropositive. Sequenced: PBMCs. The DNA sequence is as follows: TGTGCCAGCAGCTCCGGGGGGGACGGAAACACCATATATTTT. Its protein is CASSSGGDGNTIYF.